This is a list of T cell receptor beta chains from one sample in a study of blood T cell repertoires in COVID-19. Sequenced by immunoSEQ multiplex PCR; TCRdb stores in-frame clones only, minus some. The data hold 65,000 to 85,000 clones, with more than 75% observed a single time. The specimen was peripheral blood. The receptor set was obtained from a woman aged 18 to 35 with acute or convalescent COVID-19. Each CDR3 is given with its conserved first and last residue. The order of the fields is D gene, J gene, clone size, V gene, CDR3 DNA, CDR3 protein. D genes are given only for firm matches. Expanded clones get a size class; other rows say once, few or many, or leave the size out.

d_gene: -; j_gene: TRBJ2-2; abundance: -; v_gene: TRBV5-4; CDR3nt: TGTGCCAGCACCTTGGAGGGCCAGGGCACCGGGGAGCTGTTTTTT; CDR3aa: CASTLEGQGTGELFF
d_gene: -; j_gene: TRBJ1-2; abundance: -; v_gene: TRBV30; CDR3nt: TGTGCCTGGAGTACACAGGTAACCGGCTACACCTTC; CDR3aa: CAWSTQVTGYTF
d_gene: -; j_gene: TRBJ2-7; abundance: medium-sized; v_gene: TRBV6-5; CDR3nt: TGTGCCAGCAGTTATCGGGGGAGCTCCTACGAGCAGTACTTC; CDR3aa: CASSYRGSSYEQYF
d_gene: -; j_gene: TRBJ1-6; abundance: -; v_gene: TRBV15; CDR3nt: TGTGCCACCAGCAGAGATCAGCGGATCAATTCACCCCTCCACTTT; CDR3aa: CATSRDQRINSPLHF
d_gene: TRBD1; j_gene: TRBJ1-2; abundance: -; v_gene: TRBV11-2; CDR3nt: TGTGCCAGCAGCCCGGACAGGGAATATGGCTACACCTTC; CDR3aa: CASSPDREYGYTF
d_gene: -; j_gene: TRBJ2-2; abundance: -; v_gene: TRBV6-5; CDR3nt: TGTGCCAGCAGGGGAAGGGGCACCGGGGAGCTGTTTTTT; CDR3aa: CASRGRGTGELFF
d_gene: TRBD2; j_gene: TRBJ2-7; abundance: -; v_gene: TRBV27; CDR3nt: TGTGCCAGCAGTTCTCGGGGGGGTCCGGTCGAGCAGTACTTC; CDR3aa: CASSSRGGPVEQYF
d_gene: -; j_gene: TRBJ1-1; abundance: -; v_gene: TRBV29-1; CDR3nt: TGCAGCGTCCAACAGGGTAGGATCGATACTGAAGCTTTCTTT; CDR3aa: CSVQQGRIDTEAFF
d_gene: -; j_gene: TRBJ2-7; abundance: -; v_gene: TRBV28; CDR3nt: TGTGCCAGCAGTTTATTTACCAGGGCCCACTACGAGCAGTACTTC; CDR3aa: CASSLFTRAHYEQYF
d_gene: -; j_gene: TRBJ2-7; abundance: -; v_gene: TRBV21-1; CDR3nt: TGTGCCAGCAGCCGGAGACTAGCGGGAGACTTCCCCTACGAGCAGTACTTC; CDR3aa: CASSRRLAGDFPYEQYF
d_gene: TRBD1; j_gene: TRBJ2-7; abundance: once; v_gene: TRBV18; CDR3nt: TGTGCCAGCTCACGTACCGGGACAGGGCTGTCGGACGAGCAGTACTTC; CDR3aa: CASSRTGTGLSDEQYF
d_gene: -; j_gene: TRBJ1-3; abundance: -; v_gene: TRBV6-5; CDR3nt: TGTGCCAGCAGTTACTCGCAGGGGCTGACCGGAAACACCATATATTTT; CDR3aa: CASSYSQGLTGNTIYF
d_gene: TRBD1; j_gene: TRBJ2-7; abundance: few; v_gene: TRBV7-2; CDR3nt: TGTGCCAGCAGCTTAGCGGGACAGGGATTCGGAACCGAGCAGTACTTC; CDR3aa: CASSLAGQGFGTEQYF
d_gene: -; j_gene: TRBJ1-2; abundance: -; v_gene: TRBV12-3/TRBV12-4; CDR3nt: TGTGCCAGCAGTATACTAAGGGGCTATGGCTACACCTTC; CDR3aa: CASSILRGYGYTF
d_gene: TRBD2; j_gene: TRBJ2-1; abundance: -; v_gene: TRBV28; CDR3nt: TGTGCCAGCACTAACGGGGGGAGCTCCTACAATGAGCAGTTCTTC; CDR3aa: CASTNGGSSYNEQFF
d_gene: TRBD1; j_gene: TRBJ2-1; abundance: -; v_gene: TRBV7-2; CDR3nt: TGTGCCAGCAGCTGGGGGTCGGGACAGGAGTACAATGAGCAGTTCTTC; CDR3aa: CASSWGSGQEYNEQFF
d_gene: TRBD1; j_gene: TRBJ2-1; abundance: -; v_gene: TRBV11-2; CDR3nt: TGTGCCAGCAGCTTAGAACGGACAGGGTTTAACGAGCAGTTCTTC; CDR3aa: CASSLERTGFNEQFF
d_gene: -; j_gene: TRBJ2-2; abundance: -; v_gene: TRBV5-1; CDR3nt: TGCGCCAGCAGCCCCCGGGTAGTTAGCACCGGGGAGCTGTTTTTT; CDR3aa: CASSPRVVSTGELFF
d_gene: -; j_gene: TRBJ2-1; abundance: -; v_gene: TRBV6-5; CDR3nt: TGTGCCAGCAGTTACAGGGGAACAATCGATGAGCAGTTCTTC; CDR3aa: CASSYRGTIDEQFF
d_gene: TRBD1; j_gene: TRBJ2-7; abundance: -; v_gene: TRBV5-6; CDR3nt: TGTGCCAGCAGCTTGGGACAGGGCGACGAGCAGTACTTC; CDR3aa: CASSLGQGDEQYF
d_gene: TRBD1; j_gene: TRBJ1-6; abundance: once; v_gene: TRBV5-8; CDR3nt: TGTGCCAGCAGCGCGGACAGGGAATCACCCCTCCACTTT; CDR3aa: CASSADRESPLHF
d_gene: -; j_gene: TRBJ2-4; abundance: -; v_gene: TRBV7-4; CDR3nt: TGTGCCAGCAGCTTTAGTCTTTTGGAGGGAGCGAAGGAAAACATTCAGTACTTC; CDR3aa: CASSFSLLEGAKENIQYF
d_gene: -; j_gene: TRBJ1-2; abundance: once; v_gene: TRBV28; CDR3nt: TGTGCCAGCAGTCCTTCGGGACACACGGCGCCCTATGGCTACACCTTC; CDR3aa: CASSPSGHTAPYGYTF
d_gene: -; j_gene: TRBJ1-6; abundance: -; v_gene: TRBV18; CDR3nt: TGTGCCAGCCCCCACTGGGAGCCTGTCTCACCCCTCCACTTT; CDR3aa: CASPHWEPVSPLHF
d_gene: -; j_gene: TRBJ1-1; abundance: -; v_gene: TRBV7-2; CDR3nt: TGTGCCAGCAGCTTCACGCCGGGATCGAACACTGAAGCTTTCTTT; CDR3aa: CASSFTPGSNTEAFF
d_gene: -; j_gene: TRBJ2-7; abundance: -; v_gene: TRBV11-2; CDR3nt: TGTGCCAGCAGCTTAGATCGGTACGAGCAGTACTTC; CDR3aa: CASSLDRYEQYF
d_gene: -; j_gene: TRBJ2-3; abundance: once; v_gene: TRBV27; CDR3nt: TGTGCCAGCAGACACCAGAGGCGGGGAGGCACAGATACGCAGTATTTT; CDR3aa: CASRHQRRGGTDTQYF
d_gene: TRBD2; j_gene: TRBJ2-1; abundance: -; v_gene: TRBV11-3; CDR3nt: TGTGCCAGCAGCCCCGGAGCGGGGGAGCAGTTCTTC; CDR3aa: CASSPGAGEQFF
d_gene: TRBD2; j_gene: TRBJ2-3; abundance: -; v_gene: TRBV5-4; CDR3nt: TGTGCCAGCAGCTTGGGTGCGGGGGGGGGCACAGATACGCAGTATTTT; CDR3aa: CASSLGAGGGTDTQYF
d_gene: TRBD1; j_gene: TRBJ1-2; abundance: -; v_gene: TRBV2; CDR3nt: TGTGCCAGCAAACGGACAGGCGAAGGGGTGATCTATGGCTACACCTTC; CDR3aa: CASKRTGEGVIYGYTF
d_gene: TRBD1; j_gene: TRBJ1-4; abundance: -; v_gene: TRBV7-9; CDR3nt: TGTGCCAGCAGCAAGACAGGGACTGCAACTAATGAAAAACTGTTTTTT; CDR3aa: CASSKTGTATNEKLFF
d_gene: -; j_gene: TRBJ2-7; abundance: -; v_gene: TRBV7-2; CDR3nt: TGTGCCAGCAGCCTACAGGGTGCACCCTCCTACGAGCAGTACTTC; CDR3aa: CASSLQGAPSYEQYF
d_gene: -; j_gene: TRBJ1-5; abundance: -; v_gene: TRBV2; CDR3nt: TGTGCCAGCAGTGGAATATCCACAGGTCCCCAGCATTTT; CDR3aa: CASSGISTGPQHF